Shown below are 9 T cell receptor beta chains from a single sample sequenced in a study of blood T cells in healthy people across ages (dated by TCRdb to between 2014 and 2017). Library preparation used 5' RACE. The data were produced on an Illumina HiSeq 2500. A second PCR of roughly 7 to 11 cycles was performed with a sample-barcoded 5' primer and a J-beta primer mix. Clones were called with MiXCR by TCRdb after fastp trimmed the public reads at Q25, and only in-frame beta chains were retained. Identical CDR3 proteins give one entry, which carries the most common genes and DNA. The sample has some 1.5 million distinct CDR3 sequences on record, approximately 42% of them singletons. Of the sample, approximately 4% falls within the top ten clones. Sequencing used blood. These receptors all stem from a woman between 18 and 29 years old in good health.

The CDR3 region is CASRTETGQRNSPLHF. The CDR3 nucleotides read TGCGCCAGCAGAACAGAAACAGGACAGCGAAATTCACCCCTCCACTTT. The rearrangement uses TRBV5-1 and TRBJ1-6, with D possibly TRBD1 on 6 matching bases. The CDR3 is 16 residues long. Germline loops: CDR1 SGHRS, CDR2 YFSETQ. The V gene lost 5 bases and the J gene lost 7 bases, with 19 bases spanning the gap.

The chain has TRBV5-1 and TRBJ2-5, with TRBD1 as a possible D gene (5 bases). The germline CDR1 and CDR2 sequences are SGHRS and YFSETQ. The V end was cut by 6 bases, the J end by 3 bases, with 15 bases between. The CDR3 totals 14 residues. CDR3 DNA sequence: TGCGCCAGCAATCCTACAGGTCTTGAAGAGACCCAGTACTTC. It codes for CASNPTGLEETQYF.

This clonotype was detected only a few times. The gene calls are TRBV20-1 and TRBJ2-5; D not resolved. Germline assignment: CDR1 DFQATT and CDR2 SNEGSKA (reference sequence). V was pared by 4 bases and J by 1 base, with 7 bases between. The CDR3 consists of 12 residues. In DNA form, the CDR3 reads TGCAGTGCTATCATACTCCAAGAGACCCAGTACTTC. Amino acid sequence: CSAIILQETQYF.

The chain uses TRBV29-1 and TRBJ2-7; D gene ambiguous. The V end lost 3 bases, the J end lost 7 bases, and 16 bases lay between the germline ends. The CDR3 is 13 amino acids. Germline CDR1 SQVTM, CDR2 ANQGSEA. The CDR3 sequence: CSVDRANYNEQYF. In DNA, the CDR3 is TGCAGCGTTGATAGGGCCAACTACAATGAGCAGTACTTC.

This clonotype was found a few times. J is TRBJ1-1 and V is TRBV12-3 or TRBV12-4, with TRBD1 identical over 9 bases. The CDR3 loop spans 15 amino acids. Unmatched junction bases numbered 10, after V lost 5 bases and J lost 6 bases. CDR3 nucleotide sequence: TGTGCCAGCAGTGGACAGGGGATTAAAGCGTCTGAAGCTTTCTTT. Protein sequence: CASSGQGIKASEAFF.

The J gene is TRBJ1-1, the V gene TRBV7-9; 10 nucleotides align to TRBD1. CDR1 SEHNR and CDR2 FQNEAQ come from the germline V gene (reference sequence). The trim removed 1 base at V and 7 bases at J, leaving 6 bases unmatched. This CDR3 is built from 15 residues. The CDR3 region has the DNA TGTGCCAGCAGCTTAGGGACAGGGGGAAGATTTGAAGCTTTCTTT. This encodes CASSLGTGGRFEAFF.

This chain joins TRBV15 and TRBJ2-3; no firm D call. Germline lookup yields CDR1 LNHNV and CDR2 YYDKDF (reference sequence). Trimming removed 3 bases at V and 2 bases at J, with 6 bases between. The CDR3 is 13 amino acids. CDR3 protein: CATSSMITDTQYF. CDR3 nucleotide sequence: TGTGCCACCAGCAGCATGATCACAGATACGCAGTATTTT.

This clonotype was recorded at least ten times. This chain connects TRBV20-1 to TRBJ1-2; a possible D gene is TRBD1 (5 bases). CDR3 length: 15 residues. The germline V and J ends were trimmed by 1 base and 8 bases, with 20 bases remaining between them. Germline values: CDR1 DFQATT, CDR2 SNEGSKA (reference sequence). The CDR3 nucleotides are TGCAGTGCTAGAGGGGATCCCGGGGCCTTTCAAGGCTACACCTTC. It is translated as CSARGDPGAFQGYTF.

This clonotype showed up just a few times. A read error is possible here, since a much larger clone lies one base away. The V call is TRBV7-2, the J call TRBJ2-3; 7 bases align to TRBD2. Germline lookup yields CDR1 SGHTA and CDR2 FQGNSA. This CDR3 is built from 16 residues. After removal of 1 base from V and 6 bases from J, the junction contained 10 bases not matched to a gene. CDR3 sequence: CASSLEARAGSDTQYF. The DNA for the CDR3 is TGTGCCAGCAGCTTAGAAGCCCGAGCGGGATCGGATACGCAGTATTTT.